The 5 T cell receptor beta chains reported below all come from one sample, sequenced in a study of blood T cell repertoires in COVID-19. Only in-frame clones appear in the TCRdb table, and some are missing; sequencing was by immunoSEQ multiplex PCR. The sample consists of 150,000 to 200,000 clones, 85% to 90% of them appearing once. Sequencing used peripheral blood. The receptors derive from a woman in her seventies with COVID-19, enrolled during active disease.

J is TRBJ1-4 and V is TRBV5-5; 11 nucleotides align to TRBD1. The CDR3 has 14 amino acids. Per germline, CDR1 SGHKS and CDR2 YYEKEE (reference sequence). V was clipped by 6 bases and J by 12 bases; unmatched bases: 10. The CDR3 sequence: CASKKDRGREELFF. In nucleotides, the CDR3 is TGTGCCAGCAAAAAGGACAGGGGGCGCGAGGAACTGTTTTTT. The variable domain in full, with the rest retrieved from reference TRBV5-5 and TRBJ1-4, is DAGVTQSPTHLIKTRGQQVTLRCSPISGHKSVSWYQQVLGQGPQFIFQYYEKEERGRGNFPDRFSARQFPNYSSELNVNALLLGDSALYLCASKKDRGREELFFGSGTQLSVL.

This clone has only one observation. The chain has TRBV6-1 and TRBJ2-1; 9 nucleotides line up with TRBD2. Losses at the gene ends were 4 bases for V and 7 bases for J; bases not matched to a gene: 14. The CDR3 loop spans 17 amino acids. CDR1 MNHNS and CDR2 SASEGT come from the germline V gene. The CDR3 DNA follows: TGTGCCAGCAGTGGGCTAAGTGGTGCGGGAGGGCGGAATGAGCAGTTCTTC. Protein sequence: CASSGLSGAGGRNEQFF.

The chain has TRBV7-2 and TRBJ2-2; 9 nucleotides agree with TRBD1. Per germline, CDR1 SGHTA and CDR2 FQGNSA. Trimming removed 3 bases from V and 6 bases from J; junction bases left unmatched: 2. The CDR3 loop spans 14 amino acids. The CDR3, as DNA: TGTGCCAGCAGCTTCCGACAGGGGGCCGGGGAGCTGTTTTTT. Its protein product is CASSFRQGAGELFF.

This clone was counted a single time. The chain has TRBV28 and TRBJ1-1; D gene unclear. The germline gives CDR1 MDHEN, CDR2 SYDVKM. V lost 3 bases and J lost 4, with 15 bases in between. CDR3 length: 15 residues. CDR3 coding DNA: TGTGCCAGCAGTTTGAGGGTCGGGCCCCTCACTGAAGCTTTCTTT. It translates to CASSLRVGPLTEAFF.

The count of this clone is one. CDR3 amino acids: CASSLDPTSGMREQYF. CDR3 bases: TGTGCCAGCAGCTTAGATCCAACTAGCGGGATGCGCGAGCAGTACTTC. This chain connects TRBV11-2 to TRBJ2-7; 10 bases line up with TRBD2. Germline CDR1 is SGHAT and CDR2 is FQNNGV. CDR3 length equals 16 residues. V gave up 0 bases and J gave up 6 bases; unmatched junction bases: 8.